This record concerns one T cell receptor (beta chain) sequence. Using immunoSEQ multiplex PCR, the repertoire was profiled, and TCRdb retains in-frame clones only, with some absent. This sample yields under 45,000 clones, of which roughly four fifths are seen a single time; 40% to 55% belongs to the top ten. The data derive from a study of blood T cell repertoires in COVID-19. Study information: PBMCs, B-cell-depleted T cells, or T cells provided the cDNA or gDNA that made up the material.

V shed 8 bases and J shed 4 bases, with 11 bases lying between them. The germline V gene encodes CDR1 SNHLY and CDR2 FYNNEI. The CDR3 totals 12 residues. The source material was peripheral blood. The TCR sequence derives from a human donor in a cohort sampled during active COVID-19. V gene TRBV2 combines with J gene TRBJ1-2, with D possibly being TRBD1 (5 bases). The CDR3 coding sequence is TGTGCCAGCGATCGGGGGACCTATGGCTACACCTTC. This gives the protein CASDRGTYGYTF.